This entry features one TCR beta chain sequence. What it binds is unknown. This specimen belongs to a study of OX40 agonist ivuxolimab in advanced cancers. Study-level results: Expanded clones tended on average to be more numerous among CD8+ T cells than CD4+.

The assay was immunoSEQ multiplex PCR, and TCRdb's table has in-frame clones only and misses some. The table has tens of thousands of clones, roughly 92% seen once. The CDR3 totals 14 residues. Per germline, CDR1 WSHSY and CDR2 SAAADI. Germline trimming cut 8 bases from V and 4 bases from J; bases unmatched to any gene: 5. The sample consisted of CD4+ or CD8+ T cells sorted from blood, taken in a trial of the OX40 agonist ivuxolimab. This clonotype was obtained from an adult with an advanced solid tumor such as melanoma, head and neck, liver or kidney cancer. The chain links TRBV10-2 to TRBJ2-5; 12 positions match TRBD1. The chain's CDR3 is CASAGTGGVETQYF. CDR3 nucleotide sequence: TGCGCCAGCGCCGGGACAGGGGGCGTAGAGACCCAGTACTTC.